The 31 T cell receptor beta chains in this list originate from one sample, sequenced in a study of Ad26.COV2.S vaccination and SARS-CoV-2 variants. TCRdb's copy holds only in-frame clones and misses some; the assay was immunoSEQ multiplex PCR. Here the sample spans approximately 340,000 clones, 70% to 90% being singletons. The treatment here: roughly 18 received Ad26.COV2.S at low or high dose, single or two shots; five or six received placebo; per-sample allocation not given. Sampling was performed 63 days after the first vaccine or placebo injection. The sample in question was peripheral blood, obtained in a trial of Ad26.COV2.S vaccine versus placebo. The receptors shown here come from a person aged 18-60 years who received the Ad26.COV2.S COVID-19 vaccine or a placebo.

This clone has a handful of counts. This chain joins TRBV30 and TRBJ2-3, with 7 bases aligning to TRBD1. Germline trimming cut 7 bases from V and 6 bases from J; bases unmatched to any gene: 10. This CDR3 has 13 residues. The germline V gene encodes CDR1 GTSNPN and CDR2 SVGIG (reference sequence). The CDR3 is CASKGQVWDTQYF. The CDR3 nucleotides are TGTGCCTCCAAAGGACAGGTCTGGGATACGCAGTATTTT.

This sequence joins TRBV27 and TRBJ2-7; unclear D gene. The V gene's germline CDR1 is MNHEY and CDR2 SMNVEV (reference sequence). The CDR3 runs 14 residues. V dropped 6 bases and J dropped 4 bases, with 16 bases sitting between them. The CDR3 sequence is CASSPYPLGYEQYF. The DNA for the CDR3 is TGTGCCAGCAGCCCATACCCCCTGGGGTACGAGCAGTACTTC.

This chain links TRBV9 with TRBJ1-5, with no clear D. The CDR3 has 15 residues. V was pared by 0 bases and J by 5 bases, with 12 bases between. From germline, CDR1 is SGDLS and CDR2 YYNGEE. The CDR3 coding sequence is TGTGCCAGCAGCGTAGGCTATTCCGGGTATCAGCCCCAGCATTTT. This codes for CASSVGYSGYQPQHF.

The chain recombines TRBV18 with TRBJ1-5; 7 nucleotides align to TRBD1. The trim removed 3 bases at V and 4 bases at J, leaving 6 bases unmatched. The CDR3 length is 15 residues. Germline-derived CDR1 and CDR2 are KGHSH and LQKENI. CDR3 sequence: CASSPAQGVNQPQHF. The CDR3 nucleotides read TGTGCCAGCTCACCGGCGCAGGGGGTTAATCAGCCCCAGCATTTT.

The V call is TRBV28, the J call TRBJ2-5, with 8 bases lining up with TRBD2. CDR3 length: 17 amino acids. Trimming removed 2 bases from V and 0 bases from J; junction bases left unmatched: 8. Germline CDR1 is MDHEN and CDR2 is SYDVKM. CDR3 region: CASSLDWDGRDQETQYF. The CDR3 DNA sequence: TGTGCCAGCAGTTTAGACTGGGACGGGAGGGACCAAGAGACCCAGTACTTC.

This clone has more than one count but fewer than ten. The CDR3 loop reads CASNLVRGSTDTQYF. The DNA of the CDR3 is TGTGCCAGCAACCTCGTGCGGGGGAGCACAGATACGCAGTATTTT. The J gene is TRBJ2-3, the V gene TRBV7-2; 7 nucleotides match TRBD2. CDR3 length equals 15 residues. Germline CDR1 and CDR2: SGHTA and FQGNSA. V lost 7 bases, J lost 0 bases, and 7 bases stayed unmatched. The variable domain in full, completed from reference TRBV7-2 and TRBJ2-3, reads GAGVSQSPSNKVTEKGKDVELRCDPISGHTALYWYRQSLGQGLEFLIYFQGNSAPDKSGLPSDRFSAERTGGSVSTLTIQRTQQEDSAVYLCASNLVRGSTDTQYFGPGTRLTVL.

The chain is built from TRBV29-1 and TRBJ2-7; 10 bases line up with TRBD2. Germline trimming cut 5 bases from V and 0 bases from J; bases unmatched to any gene: 1. The CDR3 has 13 amino acids. Germline assignment: CDR1 SQVTM and CDR2 ANQGSEA. CDR3 DNA sequence: TGCAGCGTTAGCGGGAGGGCCTCCTACGAGCAGTACTTC. Its protein is CSVSGRASYEQYF.

The rearrangement joins TRBV7-9 to TRBJ2-1; maybe TRBD2 (7 bases). V was shortened by 5 bases and J by 6 bases, with 17 bases between the two germline ends. This CDR3 has 15 amino acids. The germline gives CDR1 SEHNR, CDR2 FQNEAQ (reference sequence). CDR3 sequence (DNA): TGTGCCAGCAGCCTTGCCGCGGGGGCCCTCAATGAGCAGTTCTTC. Translated: CASSLAAGALNEQFF.

The chain has TRBV19 and TRBJ1-2, with 11 bases aligning to TRBD1. CDR3 size: 15 residues. Germline CDR1 LNHDA, CDR2 SQIVND (reference sequence). Trimming took 6 bases from V and 4 from J; bases not matched to a gene: 7. CDR3 protein: CASRAGQGAAYGYTF. In nucleotides, the CDR3 is TGTGCCAGTAGAGCCGGACAGGGGGCGGCCTATGGCTACACCTTC.

The chain is built from TRBV9 and TRBJ2-3; 10 nucleotides agree with TRBD1. The J segment lost 5 bases and the V segment lost 4 bases, leaving 4 bases of the junction unmatched. Germline CDR1 is SGDLS and CDR2 is YYNGEE. The length of the CDR3 is 14 residues. The CDR3, as DNA: TGTGCCAGCAGCACAGGGACAGGGGAAGATACGCAGTATTTT. It specifies CASSTGTGEDTQYF. Complete variable domain (other parts from reference TRBV9 and TRBJ2-3): DSGVTQTPKHLITATGQRVTLRCSPRSGDLSVYWYQQSLDQGLQFLIQYYNGEERAKGNILERFSAQQFPDLHSELNLSSLELGDSALYFCASSTGTGEDTQYFGPGTRLTVL.

V gene TRBV5-6 combines with J gene TRBJ1-5; 7 bases are shared with TRBD1. The V gene's germline CDR1 is SGHDT and CDR2 YYEEEE. CDR3 length: 16 residues. The V segment lost 3 bases and the J segment 0 bases; nucleotides outside the gene matches: 6. The CDR3 sequence: CASSSRTGYSNQPQHF. Here the CDR3 DNA reads TGTGCCAGCAGCTCGCGGACAGGATATAGCAATCAGCCCCAGCATTTT.

The rearrangement links TRBV6-5 to TRBJ1-3; D gene uncertain. The V gene's germline CDR1 is MNHEY and CDR2 SVGAGI. The CDR3 totals 16 residues. V gave up 0 bases and J gave up 3 bases, with 12 bases separating them. The CDR3 DNA reads TGTGCCAGCAGTTACTCGAGTCATGGTCGTGGAAACACCATATATTTT. This encodes CASSYSSHGRGNTIYF.

The genes are TRBV3-1 (or the pseudogene TRBV3-2) and TRBJ2-2; D is unresolved. Germline values: CDR1 LGHDT, CDR2 YNNKEL (reference sequence). CDR3 length: 13 residues. V lost 2 bases, J lost 3 bases, and 4 bases lay in between. CDR3 DNA: TGTGCCAGCAGCCAATGGGACACCGGGGAGCTGTTTTTT. Protein: CASSQWDTGELFF.

The genes are TRBV7-7 and TRBJ2-5; TRBD1 matches 9 bases. Germline CDR1 SSHAT, CDR2 FNYEAQ (reference sequence). V was pared by 5 bases and J by 2 bases, with 18 bases of the junction left unmatched. CDR3 length: 19 residues. CDR3 sequence reads: CASSLHSIYPGQGQETQYF. CDR3 DNA: TGTGCCAGCAGCCTACACTCCATTTATCCGGGACAGGGACAAGAGACCCAGTACTTC.

This clone has just one count. V is TRBV4-1 and J is TRBJ2-7; 9 nucleotides align to TRBD1. There are 17 residues in the CDR3. The V segment lost 1 base and the J segment 6 bases; nucleotides outside the gene matches: 13. Germline V gene lookup returns CDR1 MGHRA and CDR2 YSYEKL. The CDR3 nucleotides read TGCGCCAGCAGCCAAGTTTTGGGGGACAGGGATCCCCTCGAGCAGTACTTC. Amino acids: CASSQVLGDRDPLEQYF.

The genes are TRBV3-1 (or the pseudogene TRBV3-2) and TRBJ2-1, with D perhaps TRBD1 (5 bases). The CDR3 extends over 15 amino acids. The germline V gene encodes CDR1 LGHDT and CDR2 YNNKEL (reference sequence). Trimming removed 4 bases from V and 2 bases from J, with 12 bases in between. The CDR3 DNA sequence: TGTGCCAGCAGCCCGGACACTGCTACCTACAATGAGCAGTTCTTC. The encoded protein is CASSPDTATYNEQFF.

The chain couples TRBV2 to TRBJ2-7, with unresolved D. Germline lookup yields CDR1 SNHLY and CDR2 FYNNEI. This CDR3 has 12 residues. V shed 6 bases and J shed 12 bases, with 18 bases lying between them. The CDR3 DNA is TGTGCCAGCAGCGGCGGAACAGACCCTCTGTACTTC. This sequence encodes CASSGGTDPLYF.

In DNA, the CDR3 is TGTGCCAGCTCCAAGGACAGGGATGGCTACACCTTC. As protein: CASSKDRDGYTF. This chain links TRBV18 with TRBJ1-2, with TRBD1 matching 8 bases. The germline V gene has CDR1 KGHSH and CDR2 LQKENI. The CDR3 totals 12 residues. Losses at the gene ends were 6 bases for V and 6 bases for J; bases not matched to a gene: 3.

The chain recombines TRBV9 with TRBJ2-1; a weak D match, TRBD1 (7 bases). V lost 4 bases to trimming and J lost 0 bases, with 26 bases between them. The CDR3 contains 20 residues. Germline assignment: CDR1 SGDLS and CDR2 YYNGEE. This CDR3 is CASSSTRSPTGDSSYNEQFF. The CDR3, as DNA: TGTGCCAGCAGCTCTACCCGGAGCCCTACAGGGGACTCCTCCTACAATGAGCAGTTCTTC.

This chain connects TRBV4-3 to TRBJ2-2; D might be TRBD1 (5 bases). There are 20 residues in the CDR3. Germline CDR1 and CDR2: LGHNA and YSLEER. V dropped 2 bases and J dropped 1 base, with 23 bases sitting between them. The CDR3 is CASSQTTLSSIQGNTGELFF. The CDR3 nucleotides are TGCGCCAGCAGCCAAACCACCCTGAGCAGTATCCAGGGGAACACCGGGGAGCTGTTTTTT.

The chain joins TRBV15 to TRBJ2-7, with D perhaps TRBD2 (6 bases). This CDR3 is 13 amino acids long. Germline CDR1 is LNHNV and CDR2 is YYDKDF (reference sequence). The ends were cut back, 5 bases at V and 2 bases at J, with 10 bases in the middle. CDR3 in DNA: TGTGCCACCAGCCTCGGGAGCACCTACGAGCAGTACTTC. It codes for CATSLGSTYEQYF.

The V gene is TRBV3-1 (or the pseudogene TRBV3-2), the J gene TRBJ2-7, with 13 positions matching TRBD2. Germline V gene data show CDR1 as LGHDT and CDR2 as YNNKEL (reference sequence). The CDR3 has 16 amino acids. The ends lost 6 bases at V and 2 bases at J; junction bases unmatched: 7. This CDR3 is CASSAGLAGAAYEQYF. In DNA form, the CDR3 reads TGTGCCAGCAGTGCCGGACTAGCGGGGGCCGCCTACGAGCAGTACTTC.

V and J are TRBV4-3 and TRBJ1-2; 11 positions agree with TRBD1. V was clipped by 3 bases and J by 4 bases; unmatched bases: 4. This CDR3 contains 15 residues. CDR1 LGHNA and CDR2 YSLEER come from the germline V gene. The CDR3, as DNA: TGCGCCAGCAGCCAGGGGGGACAGGGGGTCTATGGCTACACCTTC. Protein: CASSQGGQGVYGYTF.

The chain combines TRBV5-5 with TRBJ1-5, with a possible D match to TRBD1 (6 bases). This CDR3 is 15 amino acids long. V dropped 4 bases and J dropped 2 bases, with 13 bases sitting between them. Germline CDR1 is SGHKS and CDR2 is YYEKEE (reference sequence). In nucleotides, the CDR3 is TGTGCCAGCAGCCCGAGGGGGTTTGGCAATCAGCCCCAGCATTTT. It encodes CASSPRGFGNQPQHF. Looking up the rest from reference TRBV5-5 and TRBJ1-5 gives the full variable domain: DAGVTQSPTHLIKTRGQQVTLRCSPISGHKSVSWYQQVLGQGPQFIFQYYEKEERGRGNFPDRFSARQFPNYSSELNVNALLLGDSALYLCASSPRGFGNQPQHFGDGTRLSIL.

This clone was seen a handful of times. V and J are TRBV7-8 and TRBJ1-1; no firm D call. The CDR3 totals 15 residues. The V end lost 2 bases, the J end lost 1 base, and 11 bases lay between the germline ends. CDR1 and CDR2 (germline): SGHVS, FQNEAQ. In nucleotides, the CDR3 is TGTGCCAGCAGCTTATTGTGGGGAGCGAACACTGAAGCTTTCTTT. Its translation: CASSLLWGANTEAFF.

The rearrangement links TRBV18 to TRBJ1-2; D is ambiguous. Deletions cut 2 bases from V and 0 bases from J, with 10 bases between. The CDR3 length is 15 residues. Per germline, CDR1 KGHSH and CDR2 LQKENI. The CDR3 loop reads CASSPESAPNYGYTF. The DNA for the CDR3 is TGTGCCAGCTCACCAGAGTCGGCCCCTAACTATGGCTACACCTTC.

The chain has TRBV7-6 and TRBJ2-3; 8 positions agree with TRBD1. Germline V lookup: CDR1 SGHVS, CDR2 FNYEAQ. This CDR3 contains 17 residues. J was trimmed by 0 bases and V by 5 bases; bases with no gene match: 10. CDR3 nucleotide sequence: TGTGCCAGCAGCCTCGGGACAGGAGTTACTAGCACAGATACGCAGTATTTT. This codes for CASSLGTGVTSTDTQYF.

The chain joins TRBV5-4 to TRBJ2-1; 11 bases line up with TRBD2. V lost 5 bases, J lost 3 bases, and 4 bases stayed unmatched. The CDR3 is 15 residues long. The germline V gene encodes CDR1 SGHNT and CDR2 YYREEE (reference sequence). The CDR3: CASRVAGGNYNEQFF. CDR3 sequence (DNA): TGTGCCAGCAGAGTAGCGGGAGGGAACTACAATGAGCAGTTCTTC.

The chain is built from TRBV7-9 and TRBJ2-7; tentatively, D is TRBD2 (6 bases). Germline loops: CDR1 SEHNR, CDR2 FQNEAQ (reference sequence). Between the trimmed V and J ends, which lost 3 bases and 5 bases, there was a span of 23 bases. CDR3 length: 17 residues. The CDR3 here is CASSFVQGTQAVHEQYF. CDR3 nucleotide sequence: TGTGCCAGCAGCTTTGTTCAAGGGACTCAAGCTGTCCACGAGCAGTACTTC.

This clone was recorded only once. The V gene is TRBV18, the J gene TRBJ2-3, with 8 bases lining up with TRBD2. CDR3 length: 15 amino acids. Germline CDR1 is KGHSH and CDR2 is LQKENI. The trim removed 3 bases at V and 1 base at J, leaving 3 bases unmatched. The CDR3 DNA follows: TGTGCCAGCTCACCGACTAGCGATGGCACAGATACGCAGTATTTT. Protein product: CASSPTSDGTDTQYF.

This chain uses TRBV5-4 with TRBJ1-1, with 7 bases lining up with TRBD1. The CDR3 runs 14 residues. From germline, CDR1 is SGHNT and CDR2 YYREEE (reference sequence). The junction had 7 bases not matched to a gene; V was cut back by 2 bases and J by 6 bases. The CDR3 DNA reads TGTGCCAGCAGCTTACAGGGGCTAGGCGCTGAAGCTTTCTTT. As protein: CASSLQGLGAEAFF.